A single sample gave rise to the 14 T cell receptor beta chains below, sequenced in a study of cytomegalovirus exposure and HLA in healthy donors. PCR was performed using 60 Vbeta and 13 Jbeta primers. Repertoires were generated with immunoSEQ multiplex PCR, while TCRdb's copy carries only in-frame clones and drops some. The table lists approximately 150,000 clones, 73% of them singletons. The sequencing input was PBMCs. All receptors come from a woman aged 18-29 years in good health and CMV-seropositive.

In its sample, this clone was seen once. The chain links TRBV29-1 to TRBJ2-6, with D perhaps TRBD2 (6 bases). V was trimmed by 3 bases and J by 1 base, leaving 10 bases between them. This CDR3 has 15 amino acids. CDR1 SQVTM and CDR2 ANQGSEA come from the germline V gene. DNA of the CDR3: TGCAGCGTTGAGGAGAGCGGGTCTGGGGCCAACGTCCTGACTTTC. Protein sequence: CSVEESGSGANVLTF.

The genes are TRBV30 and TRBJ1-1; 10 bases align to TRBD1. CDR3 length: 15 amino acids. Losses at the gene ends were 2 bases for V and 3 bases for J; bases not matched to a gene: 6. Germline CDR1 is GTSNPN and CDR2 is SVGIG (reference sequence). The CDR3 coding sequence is TGTGCCTGGAGTCCGGGACAGGGGTTCCACACTGAAGCTTTCTTT. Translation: CAWSPGQGFHTEAFF.

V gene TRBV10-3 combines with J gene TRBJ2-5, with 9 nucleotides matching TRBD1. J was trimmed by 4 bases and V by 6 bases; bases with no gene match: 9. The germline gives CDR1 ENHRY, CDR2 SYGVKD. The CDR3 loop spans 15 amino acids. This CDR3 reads CAIRNPLTGGETQYF. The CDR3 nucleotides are TGTGCCATCAGAAATCCCTTGACAGGGGGAGAGACCCAGTACTTC.

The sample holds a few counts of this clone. CDR3 amino acids: CASSKLTGGDTDTQYF. In DNA form, the CDR3 reads TGTGCCAGCAGCAAGCTGACAGGGGGTGACACAGATACGCAGTATTTT. The J gene is TRBJ2-3, the V gene TRBV5-6, with 9 bases identical to TRBD1. Unmatched junction bases numbered 8, after V lost 4 bases and J lost 2 bases. Germline lookup yields CDR1 SGHDT and CDR2 YYEEEE. The CDR3 length is 16 residues. Full variable domain (rest looked up from reference TRBV5-6 and TRBJ2-3): DAGVTQSPTHLIKTRGQQVTLRCSPKSGHDTVSWYQQALGQGPQFIFQYYEEEERQRGNFPDRFSGHQFPNYSSELNVNALLLGDSALYLCASSKLTGGDTDTQYFGPGTRLTVL.

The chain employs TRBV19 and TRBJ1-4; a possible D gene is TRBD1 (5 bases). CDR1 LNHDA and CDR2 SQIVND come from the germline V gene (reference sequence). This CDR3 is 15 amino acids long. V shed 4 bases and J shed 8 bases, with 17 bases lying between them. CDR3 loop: CASSSTGDGGEKLFF. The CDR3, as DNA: TGTGCCAGTAGTAGCACGGGGGATGGGGGGGAAAAACTGTTTTTT.

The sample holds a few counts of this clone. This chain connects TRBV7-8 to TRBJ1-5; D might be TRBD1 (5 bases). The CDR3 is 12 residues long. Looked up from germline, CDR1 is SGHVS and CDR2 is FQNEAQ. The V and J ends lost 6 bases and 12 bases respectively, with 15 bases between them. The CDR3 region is CASRGDSPIQHF. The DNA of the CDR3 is TGTGCCAGCAGAGGAGACAGCCCCATCCAGCATTTT. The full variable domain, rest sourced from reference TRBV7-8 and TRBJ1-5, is GAGVSQSPRYKVAKRGQDVALRCDPISGHVSLFWYQQALGQGPEFLTYFQNEAQLDKSGLPSDRFFAERPEGSVSTLKIQRTQQEDSAVYLCASRGDSPIQHFGDGTRLSIL.

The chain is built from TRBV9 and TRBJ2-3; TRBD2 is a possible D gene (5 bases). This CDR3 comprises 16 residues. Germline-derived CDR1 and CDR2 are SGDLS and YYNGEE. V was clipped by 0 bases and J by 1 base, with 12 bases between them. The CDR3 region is CASSVGGLGGTDTQYF. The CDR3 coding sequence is TGTGCCAGCAGCGTAGGGGGTCTCGGGGGCACAGATACGCAGTATTTT.

The CDR3 spells CASSHPTGFIEAFF. CDR3 DNA sequence: TGTGCCAGCAGCCATCCAACAGGTTTTATTGAAGCTTTCTTT. V and J are TRBV7-9 and TRBJ1-1; tentative D call: TRBD1 (5 bases). The CDR3 has 14 amino acids. Germline CDR1 SEHNR, CDR2 FQNEAQ (reference sequence). The V end lost 5 bases, the J end lost 7 bases, and 17 bases lay between the germline ends. Together with reference TRBV7-9 and TRBJ1-1, the CDR3 gives the full variable domain: DTGVSQNPRHKITKRGQNVTFRCDPISEHNRLYWYRQTLGQGPEFLTYFQNEAQLEKSRLLSDRFSAERPKGSFSTLEIQRTEQGDSAMYLCASSHPTGFIEAFFGQGTRLTVV.

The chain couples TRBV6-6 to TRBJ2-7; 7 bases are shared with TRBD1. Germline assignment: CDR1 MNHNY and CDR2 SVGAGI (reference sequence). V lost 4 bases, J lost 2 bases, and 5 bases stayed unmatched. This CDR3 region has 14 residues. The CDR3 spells CASSLNRGTYEQYF. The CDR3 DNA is TGTGCCAGCAGTTTGAACAGGGGAACCTACGAGCAGTACTTC.

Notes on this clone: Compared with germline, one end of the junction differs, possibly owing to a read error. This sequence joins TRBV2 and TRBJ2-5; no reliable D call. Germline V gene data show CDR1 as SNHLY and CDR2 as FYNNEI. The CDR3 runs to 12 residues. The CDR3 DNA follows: TGTGCCAGCGGAACCCAAGCAGAGGCCCAGTACTTC. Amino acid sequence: CASGTQAEAQYF.

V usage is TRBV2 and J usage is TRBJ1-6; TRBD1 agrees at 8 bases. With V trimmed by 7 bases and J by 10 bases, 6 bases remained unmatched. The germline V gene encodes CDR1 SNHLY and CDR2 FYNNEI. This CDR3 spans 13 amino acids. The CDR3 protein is CASTTTGGSPLHF. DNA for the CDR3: TGTGCCAGCACCACAACAGGGGGATCACCCCTCCACTTT.

This CDR3 reads CAWSVTSGRYNEQFF. The CDR3 DNA reads as TGTGCCTGGAGTGTAACTAGCGGGCGGTACAATGAGCAGTTCTTC. The chain combines TRBV30 with TRBJ2-1, with 9 nucleotides matching TRBD2. With 0 bases clipped from V and 4 bases from J, the junction kept 4 bases outside the gene matches. The length of the CDR3 is 15 residues. Germline-derived CDR1 and CDR2 are GTSNPN and SVGIG (reference sequence).

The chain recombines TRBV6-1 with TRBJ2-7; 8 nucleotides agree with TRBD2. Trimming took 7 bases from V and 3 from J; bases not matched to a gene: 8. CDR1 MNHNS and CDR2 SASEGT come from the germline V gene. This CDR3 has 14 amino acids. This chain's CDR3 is CASTAGGGSYEQYF. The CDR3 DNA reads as TGTGCCAGCACCGCGGGGGGAGGGAGCTACGAGCAGTACTTC.

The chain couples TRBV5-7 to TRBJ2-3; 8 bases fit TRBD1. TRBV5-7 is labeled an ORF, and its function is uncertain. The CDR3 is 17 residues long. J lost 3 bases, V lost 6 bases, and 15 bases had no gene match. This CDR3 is CASIPRQGRRFTDTQYF. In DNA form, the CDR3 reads TGTGCCAGCATCCCACGACAGGGGCGAAGGTTTACAGATACGCAGTATTTT.